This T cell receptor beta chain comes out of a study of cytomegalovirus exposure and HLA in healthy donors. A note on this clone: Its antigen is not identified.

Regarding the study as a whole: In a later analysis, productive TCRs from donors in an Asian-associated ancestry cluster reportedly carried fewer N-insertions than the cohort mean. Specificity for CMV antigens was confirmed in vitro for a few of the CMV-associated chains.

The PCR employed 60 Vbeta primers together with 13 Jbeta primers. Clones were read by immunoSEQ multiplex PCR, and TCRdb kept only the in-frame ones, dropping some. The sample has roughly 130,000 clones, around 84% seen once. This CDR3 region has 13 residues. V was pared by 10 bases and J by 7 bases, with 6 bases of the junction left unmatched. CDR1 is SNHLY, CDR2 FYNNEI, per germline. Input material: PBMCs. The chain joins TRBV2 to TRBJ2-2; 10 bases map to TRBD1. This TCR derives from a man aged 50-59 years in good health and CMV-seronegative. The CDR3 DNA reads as TGTGCCACAGGCGACAGGGGGCGCGGGGAGCTGTTTTTT. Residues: CATGDRGRGELFF.